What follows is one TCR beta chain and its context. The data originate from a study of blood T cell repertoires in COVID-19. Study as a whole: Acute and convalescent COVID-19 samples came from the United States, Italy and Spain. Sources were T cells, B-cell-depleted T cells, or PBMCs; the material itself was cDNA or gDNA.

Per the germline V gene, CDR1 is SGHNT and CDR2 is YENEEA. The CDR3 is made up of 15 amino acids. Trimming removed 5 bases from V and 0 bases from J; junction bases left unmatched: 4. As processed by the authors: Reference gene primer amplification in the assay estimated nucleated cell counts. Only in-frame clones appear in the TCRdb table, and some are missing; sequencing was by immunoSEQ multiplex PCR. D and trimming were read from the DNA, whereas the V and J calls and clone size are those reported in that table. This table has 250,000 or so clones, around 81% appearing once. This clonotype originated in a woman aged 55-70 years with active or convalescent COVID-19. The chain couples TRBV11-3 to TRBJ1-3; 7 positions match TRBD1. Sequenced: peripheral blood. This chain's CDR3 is CASSGTVNSGNTIYF. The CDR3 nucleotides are TGTGCCAGCAGCGGGACAGTCAACTCTGGAAACACCATATATTTT.